This T cell receptor beta chain was profiled in a study of shared clonotypes between healthy human individuals. In the case of this clone: What it binds is unknown. The junction departs from germline at one end; a sequencing error may be responsible.

Study-level findings and limits: Naive subsets generally exceeded memory subsets in estimated richness. Generation probabilities were higher for clonotypes shared across all four sorted-subset donors than for unshared ones.

For each subset, genomic DNA was distributed in equal portions over several immunoSEQ plates. Method: immunoSEQ multiplex PCR; TCRdb's copy keeps in-frame clones and lacks some. The table has some 1.5 million clones, roughly 98% seen once. The sequenced sample was naive CD4+ T cells sorted from blood. Stated subset: CD45RA+ positively selected. The receptor's source is a man under 40 in good health.

CDR3 nucleotide sequence: TGTGCCAGCAGCCGGTCGCTAGCGGGAGCGAATACCGGGGAGCTGTTTTTT. The encoded protein is CASSRSLAGANTGELFF. The rearrangement uses TRBV7-3 and TRBJ2-2, with 10 bases that match TRBD2. This CDR3 region has 17 residues. Germline CDR1 SGHTA, CDR2 FQGTGA.